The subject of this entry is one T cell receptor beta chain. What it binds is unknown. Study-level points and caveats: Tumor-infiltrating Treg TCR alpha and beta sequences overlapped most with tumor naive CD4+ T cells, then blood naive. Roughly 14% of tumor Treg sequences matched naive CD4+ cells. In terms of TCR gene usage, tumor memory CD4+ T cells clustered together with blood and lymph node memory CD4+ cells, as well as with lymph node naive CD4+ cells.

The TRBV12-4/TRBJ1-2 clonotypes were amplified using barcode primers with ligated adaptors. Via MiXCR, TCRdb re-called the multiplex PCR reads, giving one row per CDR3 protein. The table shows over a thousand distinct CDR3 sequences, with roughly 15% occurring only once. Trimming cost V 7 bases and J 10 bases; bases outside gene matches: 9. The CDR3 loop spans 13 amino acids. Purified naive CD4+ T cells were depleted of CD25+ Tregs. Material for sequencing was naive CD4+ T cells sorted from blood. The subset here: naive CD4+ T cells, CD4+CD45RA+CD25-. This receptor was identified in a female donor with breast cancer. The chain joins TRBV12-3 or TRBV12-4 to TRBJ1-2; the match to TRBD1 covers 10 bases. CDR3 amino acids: CASTLMGQGFYTF. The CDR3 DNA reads TGTGCCAGCACCCTAATGGGACAGGGGTTCTACACCTTC.